This is a list of T cell receptor beta chains from one sample in a study of T cell changes during pregnancy in multiple sclerosis. TCRdb's copy holds only in-frame clones and misses some; the assay was immunoSEQ multiplex PCR. The sample holds tens of thousands of clones, almost 95% seen once. Sequencing was performed on peripheral blood, taken after pregnancy. The receptors come from a female donor with multiple sclerosis, enrolled in a pregnancy study. Both conserved end residues are part of each CDR3. D genes are given only for firm matches. Clone size is shown for a subset of rows, as once, few, many or a class of expanded clone.

DNA,CDR3,J,D,size,V
TGTGCCAGCAGCGACCGGACTAGCGGGGGGTTCAATGAGCAGTTCTTC,CASSDRTSGGFNEQFF,TRBJ2-1,TRBD2,NA,TRBV9
TGCGCCAGCAGCTTGGGGGGGGAGGCTCAGCCCCAGCATTTT,CASSLGGEAQPQHF,TRBJ1-5,NA,NA,TRBV5-1
TGTGCCTGGAGTACGGGAGGAGATACGCAGTATTTT,CAWSTGGDTQYF,TRBJ2-3,TRBD2,NA,TRBV30
TGCAGCGTTGAAGACCTACCCTCTGGAAACACCATATATTTT,CSVEDLPSGNTIYF,TRBJ1-3,NA,NA,TRBV29-1
TGCAGCGCGAGGAAGTGGCAGGGCCACGAGCAGTACTTC,CSARKWQGHEQYF,TRBJ2-7,NA,NA,TRBV29-1
TGTGCCAGCAGCCAAGATACAGGGGAAGAAGAGACCCAGTACTTC,CASSQDTGEEETQYF,TRBJ2-5,TRBD1,NA,TRBV4-2
TGTGCTAGTGGTTTGGTACTGGGCGTGTTGGGCAGGACTTATCAGCCCCAGCATTTT,CASGLVLGVLGRTYQPQHF,TRBJ1-5,NA,NA,TRBV12-5
TGTGCCAGCAGTAGACAGGGGACCTACAATGAGCAGTTCTTC,CASSRQGTYNEQFF,TRBJ2-1,TRBD1,NA,TRBV2
TGTGCCAGCAGCTTGGGACTAGCGTCCTACAATGAGCAGTTCTTC,CASSLGLASYNEQFF,TRBJ2-1,TRBD2,NA,TRBV5-8
TGCGCCAGCATAAGAAATACCGGGACTCCCTATGGCTACACCTTC,CASIRNTGTPYGYTF,TRBJ1-2,NA,NA,TRBV10-1
TGTGCCAGCAGCAACAACAACTATGGCTACACCTTC,CASSNNNYGYTF,TRBJ1-2,NA,NA,TRBV7-3
TGTGCCTGGAGTGTGGGTAGGACTAGCGCCAAAGAGACCCAGTACTTC,CAWSVGRTSAKETQYF,TRBJ2-5,TRBD2,NA,TRBV30
TGTGCCAGCAGCTTAGTCGGGGGAGCTAACTATGGCTACACCTTC,CASSLVGGANYGYTF,TRBJ1-2,NA,NA,TRBV7-2
TGTGCCAGCAGTCTCGATACTAGCGGATACGAGCAGTACTTC,CASSLDTSGYEQYF,TRBJ2-7,TRBD2,NA,TRBV27
TGTGCCATCAGGGCCGGGACTAGCGGGGGAGACGAGCAGTACTTC,CAIRAGTSGGDEQYF,TRBJ2-7,TRBD2,NA,TRBV10-3
TGTGCCAGCTCATCAACTAGCGTCTCCTACAATGAGCAGTTCTTC,CASSSTSVSYNEQFF,TRBJ2-1,TRBD2,NA,TRBV18
TGTGCCAGCAGCTTAGTTTGGCAGAACACCGGGGAGCTGTTTTTT,CASSLVWQNTGELFF,TRBJ2-2,NA,NA,TRBV7-2
TGTGCCAGCAGTTCGGGACAGGCGTCCTCCTACGAGCAGTACTTC,CASSSGQASSYEQYF,TRBJ2-7,TRBD1,NA,TRBV28
TGCAGCGTTGAAGATCGTTTTGGGGACAGCGAAGAGACCCAGTACTTC,CSVEDRFGDSEETQYF,TRBJ2-5,TRBD1,NA,TRBV29-1
TGTGCCAGTAGTACCCAGGGTACCGGGGAGCTGTTTTTT,CASSTQGTGELFF,TRBJ2-2,NA,once,TRBV19
TGTGCCAGCAGTTCATCCGGGACAGCGAATAATTCACCCCTCCACTTT,CASSSSGTANNSPLHF,TRBJ1-6,TRBD1,NA,TRBV6-5
TGTGCTAGTGGTGACGAGGGGGTCGAGGGTCAGCCCCAGCATTTT,CASGDEGVEGQPQHF,TRBJ1-5,NA,NA,TRBV12-5
TGCGCCAGCAGTGGCAGGGTTGGGACTGAAGCTTTCTTT,CASSGRVGTEAFF,TRBJ1-1,NA,NA,TRBV10-2
TGTGCCAGCAGTGCTACTAGCGGGAGGCCTACGAACACCGGGGAGCTGTTTTTT,CASSATSGRPTNTGELFF,TRBJ2-2,TRBD2,NA,TRBV28
TGCGCCAGCAGCTTTGGGGGGGAAGGGGAAAAACTGTTTTTT,CASSFGGEGEKLFF,TRBJ1-4,NA,NA,TRBV5-1
TGTGCCAGCAGTGATACGGGTTACTGGTCACCCCTCCACTTT,CASSDTGYWSPLHF,TRBJ1-6,NA,NA,TRBV2
TGTGCCAGCAGTTCGATTACAGGGGTAGGCGGCTACACCTTC,CASSSITGVGGYTF,TRBJ1-2,TRBD1,NA,TRBV27
TGCGCCAGCAGGACATGGACAGGGGTTGGCGAGCAGTACTTC,CASRTWTGVGEQYF,TRBJ2-7,TRBD1,NA,TRBV23-1
TGCAGCGTTGAAACCGGGGGCACAGATACGCAGTATTTT,CSVETGGTDTQYF,TRBJ2-3,NA,NA,TRBV29-1
TGCGCCAGCAGCCAAGATCGCGGCAGGGGCCAAGAGACCCAGTACTTC,CASSQDRGRGQETQYF,TRBJ2-5,NA,NA,TRBV4-1
TGTGCCAGCAGCCAAGGGGCGGGGGGGCAAACAGATACGCAGTATTTT,CASSQGAGGQTDTQYF,TRBJ2-3,TRBD2,NA,TRBV4-2
TGTGCCAGCAGCCAAGTAGGACAGGGGTTGCACGAGCAGTACTTC,CASSQVGQGLHEQYF,TRBJ2-7,TRBD1,NA,TRBV4-2
TGTGCCAGCAGCTGGGACACCGGGACGAGGAATGAGCAGTTCTTC,CASSWDTGTRNEQFF,TRBJ2-1,NA,NA,TRBV7-9
TGTGCCAGCGAACATTATCCGGGACTAGGGGGCAATGAGCAGTTCTTC,CASEHYPGLGGNEQFF,TRBJ2-1,TRBD2,few,TRBV7-9
TGTGCCAGCAGTTATGCAGGGGCGAACACTGAAGCTTTCTTT,CASSYAGANTEAFF,TRBJ1-1,NA,NA,TRBV27
TGTGCCAGCAGTGATACAGGAGCCTACGAGCAGTACTTC,CASSDTGAYEQYF,TRBJ2-7,NA,NA,TRBV25-1
TGTGCCAGCAGTTATTCCCGGACAGCGGTGTATTCCGAGCAGTACTTC,CASSYSRTAVYSEQYF,TRBJ2-7,NA,NA,TRBV6-5
TGTGCCAGCAGCTTAAACAGGGAATCCTACAATGAGCAGTTCTTC,CASSLNRESYNEQFF,TRBJ2-1,NA,NA,TRBV11-3
TGTGCCTGGAGTGCAGGACTAGCGGGTTACAATGAGCAGTTCTTC,CAWSAGLAGYNEQFF,TRBJ2-1,TRBD2,NA,TRBV30
TGTGCCAGTAGAAATCGACAGATGACTGAAGCTTTCTTT,CASRNRQMTEAFF,TRBJ1-1,NA,NA,TRBV19
TGTGCCAGCAGCCTCTCCACGGGGGGCCATACGCAGTATTTT,CASSLSTGGHTQYF,TRBJ2-3,NA,NA,TRBV9
TGTGCCAGCAGCTTAAATCGGGGGGAGAACTACGAGCAGTACTTC,CASSLNRGENYEQYF,TRBJ2-7,TRBD2,NA,TRBV7-3
TGTGCCAGCAGTGGAGAGAGCTCTGGGGCCAACGTCCTGACTTTC,CASSGESSGANVLTF,TRBJ2-6,NA,NA,TRBV6-5
TGTGCCAGCAGCATAGGCCAGTCCTACGAGCAGTACTTC,CASSIGQSYEQYF,TRBJ2-7,NA,NA,TRBV7-2
TGCGCCAGCAGCCAGCTCCTAGACGGGGAGGGGGTAGGCACAGATACGCAGTATTTT,CASSQLLDGEGVGTDTQYF,TRBJ2-3,NA,NA,TRBV4-1
TGTGCCAGCAGCATACAGGGGGTGCCCACTGAAGCTTTCTTT,CASSIQGVPTEAFF,TRBJ1-1,TRBD1,NA,TRBV5-5
TGTGCCAGCAGCGTCGCCCAATTCCCTCGGGACACTGAAGCTTTCTTT,CASSVAQFPRDTEAFF,TRBJ1-1,NA,NA,TRBV9
TGTGCCTGGAGTGTTCCAGGGATGCGCACAGATACGCAGTATTTT,CAWSVPGMRTDTQYF,TRBJ2-3,NA,NA,TRBV30